This T cell receptor beta chain was recovered during a study of beta chain features in type 1 diabetes. The wider study: Regarding age, gender and cell yields, patients proved similar to healthy donors.

TCRB transcripts that were expressed got sequenced, as all of the isolated RNA had been reverse transcribed. The table came from immunoSEQ multiplex PCR; TCRdb's copy has only in-frame clones and leaves some out. Of 35,000 to 45,000 clones in the sample, 64% were seen once. J lost 5 bases, V lost 6 bases, and 8 bases had no gene match. This CDR3 comprises 15 residues. Per germline, CDR1 MGHRA and CDR2 YSYEKL. The J gene is TRBJ2-1, the V gene TRBV4-1, with 9 bases lining up with TRBD1. The source material was Tregs from blood. The sequence was obtained from a woman younger than 45 in good health. CDR3 loop: CASRAPGQGNNEQFF. DNA for the CDR3: TGCGCCAGCAGAGCACCGGGACAGGGAAACAATGAGCAGTTCTTC.